The clone carrying this T cell receptor (beta chain) was found many times. The CDR3 goes on 3 residues after the read ends, and that part is filled in from the germline J gene. Both groups were predominantly of Caucasian heritage. The method was immunoSEQ multiplex PCR; TCRdb's version includes in-frame clones alone and lacks a portion of them. The sample includes about 52,000 clones, none of them occurring once. Deletions cut 4 bases from V and 5 bases from J, with 18 bases between. CDR1 and CDR2 (germline): SEHNR, FQNEAQ (reference sequence). The CDR3 has 15 residues. This entry comes from a study of T cell clonality in common variable immunodeficiency.

The chain employs TRBV7-9 and TRBJ2-7; a possible D gene is TRBD1 (6 bases). The receptor was isolated from a person aged 18 to 70 in good health. What was sequenced was peripheral blood mononuclear cells. The CDR3: CASSSRLGGRDEQYF. Incomplete CDR3 DNA: TGTGCCAGCAGCTCCCGCTTAGGGGGTCGAGACGAG.